This TCR beta chain was recovered during a study of blood T cell repertoires in COVID-19 (dated by TCRdb to 2020 to 2021). Looking at the study overall: Collaborator samples came from the United States, Italy and Spain and covered acute and convalescent phases of COVID-19. The prospective study material was composed of cDNA or gDNA derived from T cells, B-cell-depleted T cells, or PBMCs. Deeply sampled blood TCRbeta repertoires from subjects exposed to, actively infected with, or recovered from COVID-19 were included in the dataset. The repertoires were released in a freely available public database meant as a resource for research on the immune response to SARS-CoV-2. The samples were drawn from two sources: the first 160 participants of the ongoing ImmuneRACE study, and 1,200 or so subjects contributed by 6 global collaborators. Nearly every sample came with metadata listing a de-identified subject ID, COVID-19 status, age in years and sex. Where available, HLA class I and class II types were taken from metadata supplied by the sample provider and were not determined by assay-based typing. Results and caveats for the whole study, not just this receptor: The quantity of clinical and demographic metadata differed by source and by participant and was supplied without curation.

In regard to this clone: The specificity of this receptor is unknown. The record has no base qualities; no much larger clone is one base away.

TCRbeta CDR3 regions were amplified from genomic DNA using the immunoSEQ Assay, a bias-controlled multiplex PCR. The source study handled its data this way. Within the assay, amplification of reference gene primers was used to estimate how many nucleated cells each sample contained. To quantify the absolute abundance of each unique TCRbeta CDR3 rearrangement, sequence reads were collapsed and filtered. For each sample, productive Simpson clonality was calculated as the square root of Simpson's diversity index across productive rearrangements. TCRdb took this table from immuneACCESS and kept in-frame rearrangements with V and J called. Such tables lack part of the clones; where checked against another copy, unresolved V genes explain under half of the gap, and the rest is unexplained. The V and J calls and the clone size are those of that table, but D and trimming were determined from the DNA. The sample has about 67,000 clones on record, around 85% of them singletons. Jointly, the top ten make up around 20% of the sample.

Each collaborating institution followed its own protocols to collect whole blood in K2EDTA tubes. For TCRbeta analysis, collaborator samples were shipped as frozen whole blood, as isolated PBMCs, or as DNA extracted from either sample type. The trim is 3 bases for V and 1 base for J, with a gap of 12 bases between the germline ends. The CDR3 goes from the cysteine to the phenylalanine over 14 residues. The CDR3 DNA has 42 bases and is translated from base 1. Per the germline V gene (reference sequence), DFQATT is the CDR1 and SNEGSKA is the CDR2. Sequenced: peripheral blood. The chain links TRBV20-1 with TRBJ1-1, with the D gene not confidently named. This TCR derives from a woman older than 75 with acute or convalescent COVID-19. The bases are TGCAGTGCTAGTATGAGCCGGGGGAACACTGAAGCTTTCTTT. This yields the protein CSASMSRGNTEAFF.